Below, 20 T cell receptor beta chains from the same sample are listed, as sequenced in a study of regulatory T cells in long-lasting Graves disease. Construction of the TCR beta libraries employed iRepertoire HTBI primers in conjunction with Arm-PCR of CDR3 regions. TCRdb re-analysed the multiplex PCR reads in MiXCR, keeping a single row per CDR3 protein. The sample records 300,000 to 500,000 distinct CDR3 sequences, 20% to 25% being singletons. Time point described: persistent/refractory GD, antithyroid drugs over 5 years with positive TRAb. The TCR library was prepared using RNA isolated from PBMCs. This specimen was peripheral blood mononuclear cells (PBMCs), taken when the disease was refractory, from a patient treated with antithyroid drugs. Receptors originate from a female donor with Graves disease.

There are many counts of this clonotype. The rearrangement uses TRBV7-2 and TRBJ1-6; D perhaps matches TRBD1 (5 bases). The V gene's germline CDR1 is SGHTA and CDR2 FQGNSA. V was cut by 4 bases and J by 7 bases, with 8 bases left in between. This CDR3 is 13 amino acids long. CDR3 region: CASSSWGNSPLHF. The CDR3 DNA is TGTGCCAGCAGCTCCTGGGGGAATTCACCCCTCCACTTT.

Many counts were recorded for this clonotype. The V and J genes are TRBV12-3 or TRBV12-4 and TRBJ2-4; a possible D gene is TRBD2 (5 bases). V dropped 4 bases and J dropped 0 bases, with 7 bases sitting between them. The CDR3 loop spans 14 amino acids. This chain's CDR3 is CASSSGRAKNIQYF. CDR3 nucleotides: TGTGCCAGCAGTTCTGGGAGAGCCAAAAACATTCAGTACTTC.

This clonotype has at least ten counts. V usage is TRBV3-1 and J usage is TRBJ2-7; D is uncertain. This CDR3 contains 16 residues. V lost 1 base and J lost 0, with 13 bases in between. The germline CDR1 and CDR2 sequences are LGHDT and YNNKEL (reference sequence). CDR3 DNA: TGTGCCAGCAGCCAAGGAAATTGGCAGATCTCCTACGAGCAGTACTTC. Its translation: CASSQGNWQISYEQYF.

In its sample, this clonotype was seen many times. The CDR3 region has the DNA TGTGCCTGGAGCCCCGGACAGGGGAATCAGCCCCAGCATTTT. It is translated as CAWSPGQGNQPQHF. V is TRBV30 and J is TRBJ1-5; TRBD1 matches at 9 bases. Per germline, CDR1 GTSNPN and CDR2 SVGIG (reference sequence). The CDR3 loop spans 14 amino acids. V dropped 3 bases and J dropped 4; count of bases not matched to a gene: 4. Variable domain in full (rest from reference TRBV30 and TRBJ1-5): SQTIHQWPATLVQPVGSPLSLECTVEGTSNPNLYWYRQAAGRGLQLLFYSVGIGQISSEVPQNLSASRPQDRQFILSSKKLLLSDSGFYLCAWSPGQGNQPQHFGDGTRLSIL.

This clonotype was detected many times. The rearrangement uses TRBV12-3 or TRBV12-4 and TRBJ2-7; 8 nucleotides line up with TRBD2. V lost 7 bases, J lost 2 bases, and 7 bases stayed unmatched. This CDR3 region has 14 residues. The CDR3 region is CASKTSGLAYEQYF. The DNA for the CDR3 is TGTGCCAGCAAAACTAGCGGATTAGCCTACGAGCAGTACTTC.

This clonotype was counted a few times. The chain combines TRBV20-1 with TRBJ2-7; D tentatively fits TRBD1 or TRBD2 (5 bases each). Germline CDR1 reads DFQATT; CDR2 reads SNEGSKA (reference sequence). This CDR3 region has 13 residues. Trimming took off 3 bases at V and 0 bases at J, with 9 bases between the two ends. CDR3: CSASPGTSYEQYF. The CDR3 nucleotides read TGCAGTGCTAGCCCCGGGACCTCCTACGAGCAGTACTTC.

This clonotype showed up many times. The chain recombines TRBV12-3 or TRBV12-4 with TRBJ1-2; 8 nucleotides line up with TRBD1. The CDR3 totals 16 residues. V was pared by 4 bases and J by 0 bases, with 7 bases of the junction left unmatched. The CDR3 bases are TGTGCCAGCAGTTCTCTCGGACAGGGCCCTAACTATGGCTACACCTTC. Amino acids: CASSSLGQGPNYGYTF.

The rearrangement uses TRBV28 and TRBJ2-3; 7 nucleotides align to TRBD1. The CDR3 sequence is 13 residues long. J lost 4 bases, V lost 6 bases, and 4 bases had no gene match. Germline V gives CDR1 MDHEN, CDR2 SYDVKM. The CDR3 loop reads CASRQGIADTQYF. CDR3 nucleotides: TGTGCCAGCAGACAGGGGATTGCAGATACGCAGTATTTT.

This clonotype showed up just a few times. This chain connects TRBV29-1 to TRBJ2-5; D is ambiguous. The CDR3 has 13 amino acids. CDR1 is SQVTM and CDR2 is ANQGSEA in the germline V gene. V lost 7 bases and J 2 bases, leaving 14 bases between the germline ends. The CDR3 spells CSAGRSQQETQYF. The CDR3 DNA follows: TGCAGCGCTGGACGTTCGCAGCAAGAGACCCAGTACTTC.

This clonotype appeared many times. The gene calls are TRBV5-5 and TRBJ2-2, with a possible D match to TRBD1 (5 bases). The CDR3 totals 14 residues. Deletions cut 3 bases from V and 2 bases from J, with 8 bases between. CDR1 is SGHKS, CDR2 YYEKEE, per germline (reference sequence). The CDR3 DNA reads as TGTGCCAGCAGCTCCAGGGAAAACACCGGGGAGCTGTTTTTT. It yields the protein CASSSRENTGELFF.

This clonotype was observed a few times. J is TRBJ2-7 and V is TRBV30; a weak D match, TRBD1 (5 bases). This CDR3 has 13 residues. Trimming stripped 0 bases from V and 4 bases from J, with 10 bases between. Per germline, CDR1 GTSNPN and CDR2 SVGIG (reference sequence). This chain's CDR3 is CAWSVSQGYEQYF. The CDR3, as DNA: TGTGCCTGGAGTGTAAGCCAGGGTTACGAGCAGTACTTC.

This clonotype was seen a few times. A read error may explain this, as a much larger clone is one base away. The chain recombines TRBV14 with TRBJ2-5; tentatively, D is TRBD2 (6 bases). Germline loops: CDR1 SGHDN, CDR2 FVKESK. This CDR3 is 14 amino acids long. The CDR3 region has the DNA TGTGCCAACAGCCAGTTTATGGGAGGCGAGACCCAGTACTTC. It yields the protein CANSQFMGGETQYF.

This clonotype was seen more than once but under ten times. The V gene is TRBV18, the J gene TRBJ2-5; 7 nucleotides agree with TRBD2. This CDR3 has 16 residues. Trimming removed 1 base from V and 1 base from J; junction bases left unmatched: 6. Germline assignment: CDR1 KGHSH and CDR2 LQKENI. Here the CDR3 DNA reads TGTGCCAGCTCACCACTCATAGCGGGCATCCAAGAGACCCAGTACTTC. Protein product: CASSPLIAGIQETQYF.

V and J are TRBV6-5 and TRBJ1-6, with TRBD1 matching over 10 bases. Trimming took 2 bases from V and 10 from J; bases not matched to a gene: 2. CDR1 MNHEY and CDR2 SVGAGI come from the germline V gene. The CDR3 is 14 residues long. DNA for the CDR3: TGTGCCAGCAGTTACGGACAGGGGGGATCACCCCTCCACTTT. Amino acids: CASSYGQGGSPLHF.

CDR3 DNA sequence: TGCGCCAGCAGCCAAGAACCGGGAGTGGCCGAGACCCAGTACTTC. Amino acids: CASSQEPGVAETQYF. V and J are TRBV4-3 and TRBJ2-5; D possibly corresponds to TRBD2 (6 bases). V lost 0 bases and J 5 bases, leaving 13 bases between the germline ends. Germline CDR1 is LGHNA and CDR2 is YSLEER. This CDR3 has 15 amino acids.

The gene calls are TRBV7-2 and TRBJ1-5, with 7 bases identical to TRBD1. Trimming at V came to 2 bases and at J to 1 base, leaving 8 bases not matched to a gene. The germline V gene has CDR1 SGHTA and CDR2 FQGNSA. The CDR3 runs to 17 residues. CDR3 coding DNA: TGTGCCAGCAGCTTACTTGGACAGGCCGGAAGCAATCAGCCCCAGCATTTT. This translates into CASSLLGQAGSNQPQHF.

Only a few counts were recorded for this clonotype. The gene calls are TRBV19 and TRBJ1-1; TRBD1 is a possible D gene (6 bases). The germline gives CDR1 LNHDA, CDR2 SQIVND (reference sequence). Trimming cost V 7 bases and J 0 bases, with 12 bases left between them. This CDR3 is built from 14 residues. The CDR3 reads CASTWGHLNTEAFF. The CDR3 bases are TGTGCCAGTACATGGGGGCACCTGAACACTGAAGCTTTCTTT.

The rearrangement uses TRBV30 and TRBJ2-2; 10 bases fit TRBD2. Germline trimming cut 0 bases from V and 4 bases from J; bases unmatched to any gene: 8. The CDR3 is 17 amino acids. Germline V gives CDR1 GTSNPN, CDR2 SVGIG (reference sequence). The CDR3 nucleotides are TGTGCCTGGAGTGTACGAACTAGCGGGGTTGCCACCGGGGAGCTGTTTTTT. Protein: CAWSVRTSGVATGELFF.

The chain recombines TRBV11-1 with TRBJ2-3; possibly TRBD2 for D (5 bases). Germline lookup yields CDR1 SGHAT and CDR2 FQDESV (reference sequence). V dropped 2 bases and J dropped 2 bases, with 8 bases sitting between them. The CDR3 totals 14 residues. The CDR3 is CASSLNGVTDTQYF. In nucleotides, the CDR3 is TGTGCCAGCAGCTTAAACGGGGTCACAGATACGCAGTATTTT.

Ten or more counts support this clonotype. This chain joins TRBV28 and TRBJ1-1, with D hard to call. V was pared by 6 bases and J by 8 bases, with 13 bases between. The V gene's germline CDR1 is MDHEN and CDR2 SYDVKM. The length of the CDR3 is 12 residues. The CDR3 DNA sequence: TGTGCCAGCAGGGTCGGCGGGCTCGAAGCTTTCTTT. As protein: CASRVGGLEAFF.